A selection of T cell receptor delta chains follows, all from one sample in a study of γδ T cells in repeated Plasmodium falciparum infection. TCRdb re-processed the multiplex PCR reads using CATT. The sample has approximately 50,000 delta-chain clones, about 2% seen once. Sequencing was performed on gamma-delta T cells from blood. The receptors were gathered from a pool of human donors (malaria-infected and uninfected, not separated). The CDR3 runs from the conserved cysteine through the conserved F or W. Fields, in order: CDR3 protein, CDR3 DNA, D gene, J gene, clone size, V gene. D genes are given only for firm matches. Expanded clones get a size class; other rows say once, few or many, or leave the size out.

CALGEGVKTGDTDKLIF	TGTGCTCTTGGGGAAGGGGTTAAAACGGGGGATACCGATAAACTCATCTTT	TRDD3	TRDJ1	many	TRDV1
CAFTCPSTGYDLDTDKLIF	TGTGCCTTTACGTGTCCGAGTACGGGATACGACCTCGACACCGATAAACTCATCTTT	TRDD3	TRDJ1	medium-sized	TRDV3
CALGTTHTDKLIF	TGTGCTCTTGGGACAACACACACCGATAAACTCATCTTT	.	TRDJ1	medium-sized	TRDV1
CAASAKPRRLYWGIPPTDKLIF	TGTGCAGCAAGCGCGAAACCACGGCGCTTGTACTGGGGGATACCTCCAACCGATAAACTCATCTTT	TRDD3	TRDJ1	many	TRAV29/DV5
CALGELDPTGGILHFWATDKLIF	TGTGCTCTTGGGGAACTTGATCCTACGGGGGGGATACTTCACTTTTGGGCCACCGATAAACTCATCTTT	TRDD3	TRDJ1	many	TRDV1
CALGERQDHTGPYTDKLIF	TGTGCTCTTGGGGAACGTCAGGACCACACCGGGCCTTACACCGATAAACTCATCTTT	.	TRDJ1	medium-sized	TRDV1
CALGEGGHTDKLIF	TGTGCTCTTGGGGAAGGGGGCCATACCGATAAACTCATCTTT	.	TRDJ1	many	TRDV1
CACDLLGELTDKLIF	TGTGCCTGTGACTTACTGGGGGAGCTCACCGATAAACTCATCTTT	TRDD3	TRDJ1	medium-sized	TRDV2
CAFIGPRPYWGIRPRYTDKLIF	TGTGCCTTTATTGGCCCTAGGCCCTACTGGGGGATACGCCCAAGGTACACCGATAAACTCATCTTT	TRDD3	TRDJ1	many	TRDV3
CALGELVLGDIDTDKLIF	TGTGCTCTTGGGGAACTAGTTCTGGGGGATATCGACACCGATAAACTCATCTTT	TRDD3	TRDJ1	many	TRDV1
CASPRSYLVGAYTDKLIF	TGTGCCTCTCCTCGATCCTACCTAGTGGGGGCTTACACCGATAAACTCATCTTT	.	TRDJ1	many	TRDV3
CALGELVPTNWGIFRPDKLIF	TGTGCTCTTGGGGAGCTAGTGCCCACGAACTGGGGGATTTTTCGACCCGATAAACTCATCTTT	TRDD3	TRDJ1	many	TRDV1
CALGNAGPSSPYMGKLIF	TGTGCTCTTGGGAACGCCGGCCCTTCCTCCCCGTATATGGGTAAACTCATCTTT	TRDD2	TRDJ1	many	TRDV1
CALGTPSFLRRLGNTDKLIF	TGTGCTCTTGGGACCCCCTCCTTCCTACGCCGGCTGGGGAACACCGATAAACTCATCTTT	TRDD2	TRDJ1	many	TRDV1
CACDQTGGPSSWDTRQMFF	TGTGCCTGTGACCAGACTGGGGGCCCGAGCTCCTGGGACACCCGACAGATGTTTTTC	TRDD3	TRDJ3	many	TRDV2
CAFGIWRVVDKLIF	TGTGCCTTTGGTATCTGGAGGGTTGTCGATAAACTCATCTTT	.	TRDJ1	few	TRDV3
CALGERPPYWGMPYTDKLIF	TGTGCTCTTGGGGAACGGCCCCCGTACTGGGGGATGCCGTACACCGATAAACTCATCTTT	TRDD3	TRDJ1	many	TRDV1
CACDFVLGDTTTDKLIF	TGTGCCTGTGACTTCGTACTGGGGGATACGACCACCGATAAACTCATCTTT	TRDD3	TRDJ1	many	TRDV2
CALGELPWGIRGTDKLIF	TGTGCTCTTGGGGAACTCCCCTGGGGGATACGCGGCACCGATAAACTCATCTTT	TRDD3	TRDJ1	medium-sized	TRDV1
CALGELFPPILGPRDSYTDKLIF	TGTGCTCTTGGGGAACTATTCCCCCCTATACTGGGGCCGAGGGACTCTTACACCGATAAACTCATCTTT	TRDD3	TRDJ1	many	TRDV1
CACDVSGLPSYWGIPLPDKLIF	TGTGCCTGTGACGTGTCGGGCCTTCCCTCGTACTGGGGGATCCCCCTGCCCGATAAACTCATCTTT	TRDD3	TRDJ1	medium-sized	TRDV2
CALGEVFGGYVDKLIF	TGTGCTCTTGGGGAAGTCTTCGGGGGATACGTCGATAAACTCATCTTT	TRDD3	TRDJ1	medium-sized	TRDV1
CALGHDSPLYWGTLTLTDKLIF	TGTGCTCTTGGGCACGATTCCCCTCTGTACTGGGGGACCCTGACCCTAACCGATAAACTCATCTTT	TRDD3	TRDJ1	many	TRDV1
CALGELWGLYPAADKLIF	TGTGCTCTTGGGGAACTGTGGGGGCTCTACCCGGCTGCTGATAAACTCATCTTT	.	TRDJ1	many	TRDV1
CACDQLLRGYDTDKLIF	TGTGCCTGTGACCAACTACTTCGGGGATACGACACCGATAAACTCATCTTT	TRDD3	TRDJ1	many	TRDV2
CALGEGWGIVKIPTWGGMVYTDKLIF	TGTGCTCTTGGGGAAGGCTGGGGGATTGTTAAAATTCCTACGTGGGGAGGGATGGTGTACACCGATAAACTCATCTTT	TRDD3	TRDJ1	many	TRDV1
CAFNPPCNPDTDKLIF	TGTGCCTTTAACCCGCCCTGCAACCCAGACACCGATAAACTCATCTTT	.	TRDJ1	medium-sized	TRDV3
CAFKGGPSAGIKTPVYWGIQKLIF	TGTGCCTTTAAGGGGGGACCTTCCGCCGGTATAAAAACTCCCGTATACTGGGGGATACAAAAACTCATCTTT	TRDD3	TRDJ1	medium-sized	TRDV3
CALGEPFLHGLLHPYTDKLIF	TGTGCCCTTGGGGAACCTTTCCTACATGGTTTGCTGCACCCATACACCGATAAACTCATCTTT	TRDD2	TRDJ1	.	TRDV1
CALPLVLTDKLIF	TGTGCCCTTCCTCTTGTTCTAACCGATAAACTCATCTTT	.	TRDJ1	medium-sized	TRDV3
CALGENFWWWYWGITYTDKLIF	TGTGCTCTTGGGGAAAATTTTTGGTGGTGGTACTGGGGGATAACGTACACCGATAAACTCATCTTT	TRDD3	TRDJ1	many	TRDV1
CACDALSSDKLIF	TGTGCCTGTGACGCCCTGTCGTCCGATAAACTCATCTTT	.	TRDJ1	large	TRDV2
CALGELGLKSVLGDTLLGAAQLFF	TGTGCTCTTGGGGAACTGGGGCTCAAATCTGTACTGGGGGATACGCTCCTGGGGGCAGCACAACTCTTCTTT	TRDD3	TRDJ2	many	TRDV1
CALGERTIVLPMRGGYAVLYTDKLIF	TGTGCTCTTGGGGAACGAACGATTGTCCTACCGATGAGAGGGGGATACGCCGTTTTATACACCGATAAACTCATCTTT	TRDD3	TRDJ1	many	TRDV1
CALTGGLLKDFLTAQLFF	TGTGCTCTTACCGGGGGGCTCCTAAAGGATTTTTTGACAGCACAACTCTTCTTT	.	TRDJ2	many	TRDV1
CALGELTNIVGGYHPDKLIF	TGTGCTCTTGGGGAACTAACCAATATCGTTGGGGGATACCACCCCGATAAACTCATCTTT	TRDD3	TRDJ1	medium-sized	TRDV1
CACDTVRGDKLIF	TGTGCCTGTGACACCGTACGCGGCGATAAACTCATCTTT	.	TRDJ1	large	TRDV2
CALGFITSLPYWGSYTDKLIF	TGTGCTCTTGGGTTCATTACTTCCCTCCCGTACTGGGGGTCGTACACCGATAAACTCATCTTT	TRDD3	TRDJ1	many	TRDV1
CALGTHPIRWGRRPLIF	TGTGCTCTTGGGACCCATCCTATCCGCTGGGGAAGGAGACCCCTGATCTTT	.	TRDJ4	medium-sized	TRDV1
CASSRGIRRADKLIF	TGTGCTTCGTCCCGTGGGATCCGGCGGGCTGATAAACTCATCTTT	.	TRDJ1	large	TRAV38-2/DV8
CASHYTDKLIF	TGTGCCTCCCACTACACCGATAAACTCATCTTT	.	TRDJ1	many	TRDV3
CALGEIDLPYWGIRGTDKLIF	TGTGCTCTTGGGGAGATCGACCTTCCTTACTGGGGGATACGAGGCACCGATAAACTCATCTTT	TRDD3	TRDJ1	many	TRDV1
CACDTVDGIKRYTDKLIF	TGTGCCTGTGACACCGTCGACGGGATTAAACGGTACACCGATAAACTCATCTTT	.	TRDJ1	large	TRDV2
CALGERWGGYTDKLIF	TGTGCTCTTGGGGAAAGGTGGGGAGGGTACACCGATAAACTCATCTTT	.	TRDJ1	many	TRDV1
CALGLWSVPSLGDGVYTDKLIF	TGTGCTCTTGGGCTATGGTCCGTTCCGAGCCTGGGGGATGGAGTATACACCGATAAACTCATCTTT	TRDD3	TRDJ1	many	TRDV1
CACDTVGDHKLIF	TGTGCCTGTGACACCGTAGGGGACCATAAACTCATCTTT	.	TRDJ1	large	TRDV2
CAYSPSGEAVGDTSDKLIF	TGTGCTTATAGTCCCAGCGGTGAGGCGGTGGGGGATACGTCCGATAAACTCATCTTT	TRDD3	TRDJ1	large	TRAV38-2/DV8
CACDLTGDARSSWDTRQMFF	TGTGCCTGTGACCTTACTGGGGATGCCCGGAGCTCCTGGGACACCCGACAGATGTTTTTC	TRDD3	TRDJ3	medium-sized	TRDV2
CALGEGHQNIPYLLYWGISRLIF	TGTGCTCTTGGGGAAGGTCACCAGAATATCCCTTACCTACTATACTGGGGGATAAGTAGACTCATCTTT	TRDD3	TRDJ1	many	TRDV1
CALGKKKYQYWGIRTLKTDKLIF	TGTGCTCTTGGGAAAAAGAAGTACCAGTACTGGGGGATACGGACCCTTAAAACCGATAAACTCATCTTT	TRDD3	TRDJ1	many	TRDV1
CALGDPYSYRTDKLIF	TGTGCTCTTGGGGACCCCTATTCCTACCGGACCGATAAACTCATCTTT	TRDD2	TRDJ1	medium-sized	TRDV1
CALGETVGFLWYWGPRPLSQLLYTDKLIF	TGTGCTCTTGGGGAAACTGTCGGCTTCCTTTGGTACTGGGGGCCCCGGCCCTTGTCCCAGCTTTTGTACACCGATAAACTCATCTTT	TRDD3	TRDJ1	many	TRDV1
CACDDVGGSLKSDKLIF	TGTGCCTGTGACGATGTTGGAGGGTCCCTTAAATCAGATAAACTCATCTTT	.	TRDJ1	many	TRDV2
CACDYILGDTNTDKLIF	TGTGCCTGTGACTATATACTGGGGGATACCAACACCGATAAACTCATCTTT	TRDD3	TRDJ1	many	TRDV2
CALGEPLFLKGLGTDKLIF	TGTGCTCTTGGGGAACCTCTTTTCCTAAAAGGCCTAGGCACCGATAAACTCATCTTT	.	TRDJ1	many	TRDV1
CAFMAVLGDVGTDKLIF	TGTGCCTTTATGGCGGTACTGGGGGATGTGGGGACCGATAAACTCATCTTT	TRDD3	TRDJ1	many	TRDV3
CASDHLLGVQYTDKLIF	TGTGCCTCCGACCACCTCCTGGGGGTCCAGTACACCGATAAACTCATCTTT	TRDD3	TRDJ1	medium-sized	TRDV3